The T cell receptor beta chain described here comes from a study of cytomegalovirus exposure and HLA in healthy donors. PCR amplification relied on 60 Vbeta primers (plus 13 Jbeta primers). Method: immunoSEQ multiplex PCR; TCRdb's copy keeps in-frame clones and lacks some. This listing includes approximately 72,000 clones. This CDR3 is built from 13 residues. CDR1 and CDR2 (germline): SNHLY, FYNNEI. V shed 3 bases and J shed 8 bases, with 11 bases lying between them. The sample taken for sequencing was PBMCs. J is TRBJ1-5 and V is TRBV2, with D unresolved. The source of this sequence is a middle-aged man in good health and CMV-seronegative. In DNA form, the CDR3 reads TGTGCCAGCAGTGACGAGGGTGGTAAGCCCCAGCATTTT. It is translated as CASSDEGGKPQHF. Full variable domain (outside the CDR3, taken from reference TRBV2 and TRBJ1-5): EPEVTQTPSHQVTQMGQEVILRCVPISNHLYFYWYRQILGQKVEFLVSFYNNEISEKSEIFDDQFSVERPDGSNFTLKIRSTKLEDSAMYFCASSDEGGKPQHFGDGTRLSIL.